This T cell receptor beta chain was sequenced in a study of cytotoxic CD8 clonotypes in ibrutinib-treated CLL. Study-wide context: Included were 11 to 12 relapsed/refractory and about 14 treatment-naive patients, of whom fewer than 18 were IGHV unmutated. Following treatment for a median about 12 months, range 6 to 36, response samples were then taken. Roughly 24 partial and 2 complete responses; at median roughly 70 months, roughly 15 remitted, about twelve progressed.

Only in-frame clones appear in the TCRdb table, and some are missing; sequencing was by immunoSEQ multiplex PCR. The table lists about 130,000 clones, about 80% of them singletons. Turning to this clone: Other nucleotide sequences from this sample produce the same CDR3.

CDR1 is MNHEY and CDR2 is SMNVEV in the germline V gene (reference sequence). The length of the CDR3 is 16 residues. V lost 2 bases, J lost 1 base, and 9 bases lay in between. The V call is TRBV27, the J call TRBJ2-6, with a tentative D call TRBD1 (5 bases). The sample consisted of PBMCs, taken after 24 months of ibrutinib treatment. This TCR was recovered from a human donor with chronic lymphocytic leukemia. The CDR3 sequence is CASSLQGTSGANVLTF. The DNA of the CDR3 is TGTGCCAGCAGTTTACAGGGTACATCTGGGGCCAACGTCCTGACTTTC.